These 2 T cell receptor beta chains originate from one sample sequenced in a study of CD8 T cells in ankylosing spondylitis. TCRdb passed the 5' RACE reads through MiXCR, listing each CDR3 protein once. The table lists under 300,000 distinct CDR3 sequences, over 15% of them singletons. The sample comprised blood, either unsorted or a sorted T cell fraction (not recorded which). The receptors shown here come from a male donor with ankylosing spondylitis or in good health (not recorded which).

The chain joins TRBV29-1 to TRBJ2-3, with 9 nucleotides matching TRBD2. Losses at the gene ends were 4 bases for V and 4 bases for J; bases not matched to a gene: 9. This CDR3 comprises 15 residues. Germline V gene sequence: CDR1 SQVTM, CDR2 ANQGSEA. Here the CDR3 reads CSVVSTSGLADTQYF. In nucleotides, the CDR3 is TGCAGCGTTGTTTCCACTAGCGGGTTAGCAGATACGCAGTATTTT.

V and J are TRBV20-1 and TRBJ2-1, with D possibly called TRBD1 or TRBD2 (5 bases each). V was trimmed by 5 bases and J by 3 bases, leaving 17 bases between them. Germline CDR1 reads DFQATT; CDR2 reads SNEGSKA (reference sequence). This CDR3 is 15 amino acids long. The CDR3 DNA is TGCAGTGCTCACAAAGGTGGGGGATACTACAATGAGCAGTTCTTC. This encodes CSAHKGGGYYNEQFF.